The TCR beta chain described here comes from a study of regulatory T cells in long-lasting Graves disease. Trimming took 3 bases from V and 2 from J; bases not matched to a gene: 12. This CDR3 region has 19 residues. In germline, CDR1 is MGHDK, CDR2 SYGVNS. Described time point: newly diagnosed GD, antithyroid drugs for less than 3 months. PBMCs provided the RNA from which the TCR library was made. Around 9.8 milliliters of peripheral blood were taken and placed in EDTA tubes. General study points: Persistent Graves' patients showed less TCR diversity than newly diagnosed patients showed. Owing to a sample size that was small, accuracy may have been reduced. With persistent disease, TRBV28, TRBJ1-2 and TRBJ2-5 were the favored segments.

Assembly of TCR beta libraries relied on iRepertoire HTBI primers together with Arm-PCR of CDR3 regions. TCRdb ran MiXCR on the multiplex PCR reads and lists one entry per CDR3 protein. The profile shows approximately 230,000 distinct CDR3 sequences, around 16% of them singletons. In regard to this clonotype: As yet, its antigen is unknown.

The receptor's source is a female donor with Graves disease. The sequenced sample was peripheral blood mononuclear cells (PBMCs), obtained at new diagnosis, from a patient treated with antithyroid drugs. The rearrangement links TRBV25-1 to TRBJ2-3; TRBD2 matches at 12 bases. CDR3 residues: CASSDRLAGEPKYTDTQYF. The CDR3 coding sequence is TGTGCCAGCAGTGACCGACTAGCGGGAGAACCTAAGTACACAGATACGCAGTATTTT.